The source of this T cell receptor beta chain is a study of cytomegalovirus exposure and HLA in healthy donors. This CDR3 contains 12 residues. Trimming took 5 bases from V and 6 from J, leaving 11 bases between them. Germline V gives CDR1 SNHLY, CDR2 FYNNEI. Points from the study as a whole: Most sequenced TCRs were rare (though some public TCRs occurred in many donors). Researchers reported that a few CMV-associated chains were confirmed in vitro as CMV antigen-specific.

The primer mix had 60 Vbeta and 13 Jbeta primers. The data were produced by immunoSEQ multiplex PCR, yet TCRdb's version contains in-frame clones alone and is incomplete. The sample yields roughly 110,000 clones, around 80% seen once. To note about this clone: The antigen is not known.

The chain combines TRBV2 with TRBJ2-7; maybe TRBD2 (6 bases). The source of this sequence is a man in his forties in good health and CMV-seronegative. The sequenced sample was PBMCs. In DNA form, the CDR3 reads TGTGCCAGCAGTTTACTAGCTCTCGAGCAGTACTTC. Its protein is CASSLLALEQYF.